This T cell receptor (beta chain) was captured by sequencing in a study of Tregs in tolerant kidney transplant recipients. Unstimulated regulatory T cells (CD4+CD25+CD127-), CD4+CD25- non-regulatory cells, CD4 and CD8 cells were FACS-sorted from thawed PBMCs. The protocol was immunoSEQ multiplex PCR, while the TCRdb copy is restricted to in-frame clones and leaves out a portion. The sample includes 200,000 to 300,000 clones, about 80% seen only once; the top ten take about 0.68%. CDR1 is SQVTM, CDR2 ANQGSEA, per germline. V was pared by 3 bases and J by 4 bases, with 11 bases between. This CDR3 comprises 13 residues. Comment on this clone: Its specificity is unknown.

General study results and limits: No direct test of biological reproducibility was done here. Expanding Tregs on activated donor B cells appeared to best identify donor-specific TCRbeta clones.

This receptor was obtained from a human donor in good health. The sample consisted of CD4+ T cells from blood. V usage is TRBV29-1 and J usage is TRBJ2-3; perhaps TRBD1 as D (6 bases). The CDR3 reads CSVEWAGADTQYF. The CDR3 DNA follows: TGCAGCGTTGAGTGGGCAGGGGCAGATACGCAGTATTTT.